These 31 T cell receptor beta chains came from one sample sequenced in a study of glioma-infiltrating T cells after dendritic cell vaccination. TCRdb's copy holds only in-frame clones and misses some; the assay was immunoSEQ multiplex PCR. The repertoire has roughly 52,000 clones, 85% to 90% of them found once; the top ten carry about 10%. Here the sequenced sample was blood, taken before dendritic cell vaccination. The receptors were sampled from a human donor with glioblastoma.

The chain links TRBV6-5 to TRBJ1-4; 7 positions agree with TRBD1. This CDR3 has 12 residues. In germline, CDR1 is MNHEY, CDR2 SVGAGI. Trimming at V came to 6 bases and at J to 8 bases, leaving 3 bases not matched to a gene. The CDR3 region has the DNA TGTGCCAGCAGGACAGGGCTCGAAAAACTGTTTTTT. It translates to CASRTGLEKLFF.

The rearrangement joins TRBV11-3 to TRBJ2-3; a weak D match, TRBD1 (5 bases). Germline-derived CDR1 and CDR2 are SGHNT and YENEEA. This CDR3 spans 14 amino acids. V was pared by 2 bases and J by 0 bases, with 6 bases between. CDR3 DNA: TGTGCCAGCAGCTTACACAGGAGCACAGATACGCAGTATTTT. Translating gives CASSLHRSTDTQYF. Full variable domain (rest looked up from reference TRBV11-3 and TRBJ2-3): EAGVVQSPRYKIIEKKQPVAFWCNPISGHNTLYWYLQNLGQGPELLIRYENEEAVDDSQLPKDRFSAERLKGVDSTLKIQPAELGDSAVYLCASSLHRSTDTQYFGPGTRLTVL.

The V call is TRBV6-5, the J call TRBJ2-3, with D unclear. Germline CDR1 MNHEY, CDR2 SVGAGI. The CDR3 spans 15 residues. Trimming left V 6 bases short and J 0 bases short, with 13 bases between. CDR3 sequence (DNA): TGTGCCAGCAGCCAGGTACTTACTAGCACAGATACGCAGTATTTT. Its protein is CASSQVLTSTDTQYF.

This chain uses TRBV7-2 with TRBJ2-1; weak D call: TRBD1 (5 bases). V was pared by 6 bases and J by 3 bases, with 6 bases between. The CDR3 extends over 12 amino acids. Germline V gene data show CDR1 as SGHTA and CDR2 as FQGNSA. CDR3: CASRGDYNEQFF. The CDR3 bases are TGTGCCAGCAGAGGGGACTACAATGAGCAGTTCTTC.

The chain uses TRBV7-9 and TRBJ1-2; 8 nucleotides agree with TRBD1. CDR1 and CDR2 (germline): SEHNR, FQNEAQ (reference sequence). J gave up 6 bases and V 1 base, and 7 bases lay outside the gene matches. This CDR3 has 15 residues. CDR3: CASSLVAGGTDGYTF. The CDR3, as DNA: TGTGCCAGCAGCTTAGTGGCAGGGGGCACGGATGGCTACACCTTC.

This chain connects TRBV7-2 to TRBJ1-2, with TRBD1 identical over 10 bases. J lost 7 bases, V lost 2 bases, and 7 bases had no gene match. Germline CDR1 is SGHTA and CDR2 is FQGNSA. The CDR3 is 15 amino acids. The CDR3 nucleotides are TGTGCCAGCAGCTTAAAGGGGGGACAGGGGTCTGGCTACACCTTC. As protein: CASSLKGGQGSGYTF.

V and J are TRBV11-3 and TRBJ1-3; D may be TRBD1 (6 bases). The germline CDR1 and CDR2 sequences are SGHNT and YENEEA. CDR3 length equals 15 residues. V was trimmed by 5 bases and J by 2 bases, leaving 13 bases between them. DNA for the CDR3: TGTGCCAGCAGCCGTGGACAGCCCACTGGAAACACCATATATTTT. Its translation: CASSRGQPTGNTIYF.

The V and J genes are TRBV7-2 and TRBJ1-5; 9 positions agree with TRBD1. V gave up 5 bases and J gave up 3 bases; unmatched junction bases: 5. Germline V gene data show CDR1 as SGHTA and CDR2 as FQGNSA. This CDR3 is built from 15 residues. CDR3 nucleotide sequence: TGTGCCAGCAGCCCGGGACAGGGTCCCAATCAGCCCCAGCATTTT. This encodes CASSPGQGPNQPQHF. The whole variable domain, filled in from reference TRBV7-2 and TRBJ1-5, reads GAGVSQSPSNKVTEKGKDVELRCDPISGHTALYWYRQSLGQGLEFLIYFQGNSAPDKSGLPSDRFSAERTGGSVSTLTIQRTQQEDSAVYLCASSPGQGPNQPQHFGDGTRLSIL.

The CDR3 DNA reads TGTGCCAGCAGCCAAGGACTAGAAGGTGGAAACACCATATATTTT. Translated, it gives CASSQGLEGGNTIYF. V gene TRBV4-2 combines with J gene TRBJ1-3; no reliable D call. This CDR3 contains 15 residues. The germline V and J ends were trimmed by 1 base and 3 bases, with 10 bases remaining between them. Per the germline V gene, CDR1 is LGHNA and CDR2 is YNFKEQ.

V gene TRBV27 combines with J gene TRBJ1-5; tentative D call: TRBD1 (5 bases). Trimming stripped 6 bases from V and 0 bases from J, with 21 bases between. The CDR3 consists of 18 residues. Looked up from germline, CDR1 is MNHEY and CDR2 is SMNVEV (reference sequence). The CDR3 DNA is TGTGCCAGCAGAAAGTTCTATACAGGCACGGATAGCAATCAGCCCCAGCATTTT. This translates into CASRKFYTGTDSNQPQHF.

The chain joins TRBV19 to TRBJ1-5; no reliable D call. V lost 7 bases to trimming and J lost 0 bases, with 22 bases between them. Germline lookup yields CDR1 LNHDA and CDR2 SQIVND (reference sequence). This CDR3 region has 18 residues. CDR3 sequence (DNA): TGTGCCAGTACCAACCCTTTGGTTGCAGGTTATAGCAATCAGCCCCAGCATTTT. Encoded protein: CASTNPLVAGYSNQPQHF.

V and J are TRBV7-6 and TRBJ2-7, with 11 bases identical to TRBD1. The CDR3 is 15 residues long. V lost 5 bases to trimming and J lost 2 bases; unmatched junction nucleotides: 5. Per the germline V gene, CDR1 is SGHVS and CDR2 is FNYEAQ. This CDR3 is CASSQAGQGAYEQYF. The CDR3 DNA follows: TGTGCCAGCAGCCAAGCGGGACAGGGGGCCTACGAGCAGTACTTC.

The chain has TRBV4-1 and TRBJ2-2, with 8 nucleotides matching TRBD1. Looked up from germline, CDR1 is MGHRA and CDR2 is YSYEKL. The CDR3 contains 16 residues. V was clipped by 3 bases and J by 3 bases; unmatched bases: 6. CDR3 DNA sequence: TGCGCCAGCAGCCACGGACAGGGTGAAGACACCGGGGAGCTGTTTTTT. It translates to CASSHGQGEDTGELFF.

The chain joins TRBV6-5 to TRBJ1-2; perhaps TRBD1 as D (6 bases). The germline V gene has CDR1 MNHEY and CDR2 SVGAGI. CDR3 size: 13 residues. V lost 0 bases and J 7 bases, leaving 9 bases between the germline ends. The CDR3 is CASSYSRGSGYTF. The DNA for the CDR3 is TGTGCCAGCAGTTACTCCAGGGGAAGTGGCTACACCTTC.

The chain joins TRBV9 to TRBJ2-3; tentative D call: TRBD2 (7 bases). Germline V CDR1 and CDR2: SGDLS, YYNGEE. This CDR3 has 15 amino acids. Trimming pared 0 bases from V and 5 bases from J, leaving 13 bases between. CDR3 residues: CASSVAGGGIDTQYF. DNA of the CDR3: TGTGCCAGCAGCGTAGCGGGCGGGGGCATAGATACGCAGTATTTT.

The J gene is TRBJ2-7, the V gene TRBV7-2; 9 nucleotides agree with TRBD1. Germline V gene sequence: CDR1 SGHTA, CDR2 FQGNSA. Trimming cost V 5 bases and J 6 bases; bases outside gene matches: 8. This CDR3 has 14 amino acids. The CDR3 nucleotides read TGTGCCAGCAGCCCAGGACAGGGGCGGAGCGAGCAGTACTTC. Amino acid sequence: CASSPGQGRSEQYF. The entire variable domain, with the rest obtained from reference TRBV7-2 and TRBJ2-7, is as follows: GAGVSQSPSNKVTEKGKDVELRCDPISGHTALYWYRQSLGQGLEFLIYFQGNSAPDKSGLPSDRFSAERTGGSVSTLTIQRTQQEDSAVYLCASSPGQGRSEQYFGPGTRLTVT.

Here the CDR3 reads CATSSTQVREAFF. The CDR3 DNA is TGTGCCACCAGCAGTACACAGGTGCGTGAAGCTTTCTTT. This chain connects TRBV15 to TRBJ1-1, with D perhaps TRBD1 (5 bases). V lost 3 bases, J lost 7 bases, and 12 bases lay in between. CDR1 is LNHNV, CDR2 YYDKDF, per germline (reference sequence). This CDR3 region has 13 residues.

This clone turned up a few times. The gene calls are TRBV11-2 and TRBJ1-3; the match to TRBD1 covers 9 bases. V lost 6 bases to trimming and J lost 2 bases; unmatched junction nucleotides: 5. CDR3 size: 15 residues. Germline-derived CDR1 and CDR2 are SGHAT and FQNNGV. CDR3 protein: CASSYYRGPGNTIYF. CDR3 sequence (DNA): TGTGCCAGCAGTTACTACAGGGGGCCTGGAAACACCATATATTTT.

The CDR3 spells CASSFNRDRNQPQHF. DNA of the CDR3: TGTGCCAGCAGTTTCAACCGGGACAGGAATCAGCCCCAGCATTTT. J is TRBJ1-5 and V is TRBV6-5, with TRBD1 matching 8 bases. V was pared by 4 bases and J by 4 bases, with 6 bases of the junction left unmatched. This CDR3 is built from 15 residues. Germline V lookup: CDR1 MNHEY, CDR2 SVGAGI.

The chain employs TRBV5-4 and TRBJ2-2; 7 nucleotides agree with TRBD2. The CDR3 is 16 residues long. Germline V gene lookup returns CDR1 SGHNT and CDR2 YYREEE (reference sequence). With 4 bases clipped from V and 2 bases from J, the junction kept 8 bases outside the gene matches. DNA of the CDR3: TGTGCCAGCAGCCGTACAAGCGGGACCAACACCGGGGAGCTGTTTTTT. Translation: CASSRTSGTNTGELFF.

The gene calls are TRBV7-6 and TRBJ2-1; 9 positions agree with TRBD1. Looked up from germline, CDR1 is SGHVS and CDR2 is FNYEAQ. The CDR3 length is 15 residues. With 4 bases clipped from V and 5 bases from J, the junction kept 6 bases outside the gene matches. This CDR3 is CASSSNRGPNNEQFF. DNA of the CDR3: TGTGCCAGCAGCTCGAACAGGGGGCCCAACAATGAGCAGTTCTTC.

This chain joins TRBV6-4 and TRBJ1-2; 11 nucleotides line up with TRBD1. CDR1 is MRHNA and CDR2 is SNTAGT in the germline V gene. The CDR3 length is 15 residues. J was trimmed by 6 bases and V by 2 bases; bases with no gene match: 5. The CDR3 DNA reads TGTGCCAGCAGTGACAGGACAGGGGGCGCACATGGCTACACCTTC. Its protein product is CASSDRTGGAHGYTF.

V is TRBV4-3 and J is TRBJ2-5, with 7 bases that match TRBD2. This CDR3 spans 15 amino acids. The J segment lost 1 base and the V segment lost 4 bases, leaving 6 bases of the junction unmatched. CDR1 is LGHNA and CDR2 is YSLEER in the germline V gene. As DNA, the CDR3 is TGCGCCAGCAGCCCGAGCGGGAACGCCCAAGAGACCCAGTACTTC. Amino acid sequence: CASSPSGNAQETQYF.

This chain connects TRBV30 to TRBJ1-4; 9 bases fit TRBD1. V lost 4 bases to trimming and J lost 11 bases; unmatched junction nucleotides: 11. Germline values: CDR1 GTSNPN, CDR2 SVGIG (reference sequence). The CDR3 runs to 14 residues. CDR3 sequence (DNA): TGTGCCTGGACCAGAGGGACAGGGACCGCGAAACTGTTTTTT. Translation: CAWTRGTGTAKLFF.

The gene calls are TRBV19 and TRBJ1-2; D uncertain. Per the germline V gene, CDR1 is LNHDA and CDR2 is SQIVND (reference sequence). V was trimmed by 9 bases and J by 4 bases, leaving 15 bases between them. The CDR3 is made up of 13 amino acids. The CDR3 reads CASIEDLSYGYTF. The DNA of the CDR3 is TGTGCCAGCATTGAAGATCTGAGCTATGGCTACACCTTC.

The chain employs TRBV5-1 and TRBJ2-1; no clear D gene. The V and J ends lost 2 bases and 4 bases respectively, with 19 bases between them. Per germline, CDR1 SGHRS and CDR2 YFSETQ. This CDR3 spans 17 amino acids. The CDR3 nucleotides read TGCGCCAGCAGCTTCCCCGGGTCGAATACCCGATACAATGAGCAGTTCTTC. Translated: CASSFPGSNTRYNEQFF.

The chain joins TRBV7-2 to TRBJ1-5, with 7 bases identical to TRBD1. The V segment lost 5 bases and the J segment 2 bases; nucleotides outside the gene matches: 9. This CDR3 spans 16 amino acids. Per germline, CDR1 SGHTA and CDR2 FQGNSA. CDR3 sequence: CASSLDRVGGNQPQHF. The CDR3 DNA sequence: TGTGCCAGCAGCCTAGACAGGGTAGGAGGCAATCAGCCCCAGCATTTT.

The chain has TRBV7-2 and TRBJ1-6; TRBD1 agrees at 12 bases. Trimming took 1 base from V and 10 from J; bases not matched to a gene: 8. The germline V gene encodes CDR1 SGHTA and CDR2 FQGNSA. There are 17 residues in the CDR3. CDR3 nucleotide sequence: TGTGCCAGCAGCTTAGGGGCCGGGACAGGGGGCGAGTCACCCCTCCACTTT. Amino acids: CASSLGAGTGGESPLHF.

CDR3 region: CASSPQRQATNEKLFF. In DNA, the CDR3 is TGTGCCAGCAGCCCCCAACGACAGGCAACTAATGAAAAACTGTTTTTT. This rearrangement joins TRBV7-2 to TRBJ1-4; perhaps TRBD1 as D (6 bases). CDR1 and CDR2 (germline): SGHTA, FQGNSA. This CDR3 contains 16 residues. V was clipped by 5 bases and J by 0 bases, with 13 bases between them.

The chain links TRBV30 to TRBJ1-2; D might be TRBD1 (6 bases). Per the germline V gene, CDR1 is GTSNPN and CDR2 is SVGIG (reference sequence). The CDR3 spans 14 residues. Deletions cut 4 bases from V and 2 bases from J, with 14 bases between. The CDR3, as DNA: TGTGCCTGGAATCAACAGGGATCCAACTATGGCTACACCTTC. Translation gives CAWNQQGSNYGYTF. Full variable domain (remainder filled in from reference TRBV30 and TRBJ1-2): SQTIHQWPATLVQPVGSPLSLECTVEGTSNPNLYWYRQAAGRGLQLLFYSVGIGQISSEVPQNLSASRPQDRQFILSSKKLLLSDSGFYLCAWNQQGSNYGYTFGSGTRLTVV.

The chain combines TRBV5-6 with TRBJ2-3; 8 bases line up with TRBD2. The CDR3 runs to 17 residues. Trimming cost V 0 bases and J 3 bases; bases outside gene matches: 9. The germline gives CDR1 SGHDT, CDR2 YYEEEE. CDR3 nucleotides: TGTGCCAGCAGCTTGGCCGGCTTAGCGGGACGGACAGATACGCAGTATTTT. It translates to CASSLAGLAGRTDTQYF.